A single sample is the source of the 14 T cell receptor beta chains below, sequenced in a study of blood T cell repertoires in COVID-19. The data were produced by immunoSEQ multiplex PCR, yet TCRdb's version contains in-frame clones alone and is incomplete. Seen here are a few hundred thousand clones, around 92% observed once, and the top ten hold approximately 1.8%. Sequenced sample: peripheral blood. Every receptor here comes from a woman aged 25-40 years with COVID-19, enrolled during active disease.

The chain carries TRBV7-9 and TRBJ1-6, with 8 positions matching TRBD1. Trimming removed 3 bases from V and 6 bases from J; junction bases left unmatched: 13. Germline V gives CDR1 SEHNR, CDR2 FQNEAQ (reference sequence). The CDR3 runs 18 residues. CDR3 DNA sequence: TGTGCCAGCAGCTTCTTCGGCCTATTCGGACAGGGTAATTCACCCCTCCACTTT. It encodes CASSFFGLFGQGNSPLHF.

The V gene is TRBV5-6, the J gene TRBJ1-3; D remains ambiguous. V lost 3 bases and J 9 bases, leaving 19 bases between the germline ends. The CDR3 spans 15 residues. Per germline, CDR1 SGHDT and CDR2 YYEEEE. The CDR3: CASSSYNLREITIYF. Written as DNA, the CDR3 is TGTGCCAGCAGCTCCTACAACCTTAGGGAGATCACCATATATTTT. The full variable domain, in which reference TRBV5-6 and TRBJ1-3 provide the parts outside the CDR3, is DAGVTQSPTHLIKTRGQQVTLRCSPKSGHDTVSWYQQALGQGPQFIFQYYEEEERQRGNFPDRFSGHQFPNYSSELNVNALLLGDSALYLCASSSYNLREITIYFGEGSWLTVV.

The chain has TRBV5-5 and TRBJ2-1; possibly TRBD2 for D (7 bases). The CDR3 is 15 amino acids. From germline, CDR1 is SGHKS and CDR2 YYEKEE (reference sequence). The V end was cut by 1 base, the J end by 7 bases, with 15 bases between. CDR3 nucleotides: TGTGCCAGCAGCTTGTGGGGGGGCCCCCTTAATGAGCAGTTCTTC. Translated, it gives CASSLWGGPLNEQFF.

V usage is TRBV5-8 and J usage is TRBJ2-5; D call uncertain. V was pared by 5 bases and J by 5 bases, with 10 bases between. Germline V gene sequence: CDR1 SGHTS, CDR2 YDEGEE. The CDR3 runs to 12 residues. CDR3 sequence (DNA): TGTGCCAGCAGACAGCACGTGGAGACCCAGTACTTC. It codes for CASRQHVETQYF.

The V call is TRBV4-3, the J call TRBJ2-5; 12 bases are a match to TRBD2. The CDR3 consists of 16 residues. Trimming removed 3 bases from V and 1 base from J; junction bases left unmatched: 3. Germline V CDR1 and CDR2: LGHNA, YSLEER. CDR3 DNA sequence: TGCGCCAGCAGCCAGGAACTAGCGGGGGGCCAAGAGACCCAGTACTTC. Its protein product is CASSQELAGGQETQYF.

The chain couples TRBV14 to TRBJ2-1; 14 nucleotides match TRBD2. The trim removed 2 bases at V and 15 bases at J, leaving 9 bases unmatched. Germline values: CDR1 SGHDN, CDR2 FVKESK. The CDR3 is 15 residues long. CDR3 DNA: TGTGCCAGCAGCCAATGGACTAGCGGGGGGCATGGACTGTTCTTC. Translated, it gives CASSQWTSGGHGLFF.

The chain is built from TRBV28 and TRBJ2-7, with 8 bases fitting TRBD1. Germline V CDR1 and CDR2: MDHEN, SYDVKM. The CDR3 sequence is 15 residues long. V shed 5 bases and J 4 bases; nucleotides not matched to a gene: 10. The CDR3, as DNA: TGTGCCAGCAGTGAAGGGACAGGAAATCCGTACGAGCAGTACGTC. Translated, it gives CASSEGTGNPYEQYV.

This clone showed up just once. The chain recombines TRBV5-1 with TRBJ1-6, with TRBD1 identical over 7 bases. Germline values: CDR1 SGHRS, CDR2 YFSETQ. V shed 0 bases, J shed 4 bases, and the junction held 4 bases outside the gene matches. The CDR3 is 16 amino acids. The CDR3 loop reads CASSLEGAYYNSPLHF. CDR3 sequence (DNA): TGCGCCAGCAGCTTGGAGGGGGCATATTATAATTCACCCCTCCACTTT.

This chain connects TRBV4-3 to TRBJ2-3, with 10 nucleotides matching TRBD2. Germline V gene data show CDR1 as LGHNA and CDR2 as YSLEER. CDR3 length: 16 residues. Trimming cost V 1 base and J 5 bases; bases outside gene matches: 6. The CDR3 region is CASSQVALAGVDTQYF. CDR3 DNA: TGCGCCAGCAGCCAAGTGGCTCTAGCGGGGGTAGATACGCAGTATTTT.

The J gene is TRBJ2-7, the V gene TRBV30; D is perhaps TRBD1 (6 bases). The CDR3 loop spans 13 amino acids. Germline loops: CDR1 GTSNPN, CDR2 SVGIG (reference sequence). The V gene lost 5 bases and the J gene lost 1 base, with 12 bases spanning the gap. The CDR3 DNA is TGTGCCTGGGCCCAGGGACATTCCTACGAGCAGTACTTC. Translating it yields CAWAQGHSYEQYF.

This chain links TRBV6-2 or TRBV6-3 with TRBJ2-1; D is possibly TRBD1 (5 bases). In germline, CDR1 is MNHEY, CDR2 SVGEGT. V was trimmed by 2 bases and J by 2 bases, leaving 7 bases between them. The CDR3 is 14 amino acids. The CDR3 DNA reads TGTGCCAGCAGTTACCTGACAGCCTACAATGAGCAGTTCTTC. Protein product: CASSYLTAYNEQFF.

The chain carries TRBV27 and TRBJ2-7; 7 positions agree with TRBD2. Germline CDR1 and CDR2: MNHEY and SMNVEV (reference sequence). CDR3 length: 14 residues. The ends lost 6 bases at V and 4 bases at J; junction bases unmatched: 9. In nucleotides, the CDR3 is TGTGCCAGCAGCCCGGGACTATCTTATTACGAGCAGTACGTC. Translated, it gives CASSPGLSYYEQYV.

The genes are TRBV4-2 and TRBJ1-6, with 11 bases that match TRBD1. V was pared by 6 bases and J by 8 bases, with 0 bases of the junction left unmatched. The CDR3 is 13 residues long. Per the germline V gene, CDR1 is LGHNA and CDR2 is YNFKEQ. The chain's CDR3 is CASRGQGDSPLHF. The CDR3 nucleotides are TGTGCCAGCAGGGGACAGGGGGATTCACCCCTCCACTTT.

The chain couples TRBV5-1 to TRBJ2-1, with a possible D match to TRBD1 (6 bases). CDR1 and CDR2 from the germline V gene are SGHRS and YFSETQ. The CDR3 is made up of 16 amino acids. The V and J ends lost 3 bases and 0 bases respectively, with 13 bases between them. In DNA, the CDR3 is TGCGCCAGCAGCTCCCAGGGGCAGGCCTCCTACAATGAGCAGTTCTTC. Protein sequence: CASSSQGQASYNEQFF.